The next 26 T cell receptor beta chains were all read from a single sample in a study of T cell changes during pregnancy in multiple sclerosis. Measured with immunoSEQ multiplex PCR; TCRdb has only the in-frame clones, and not every one. The table includes about 68,000 clones, roughly 94% detected once. Sequencing used peripheral blood, obtained in the second trimester of pregnancy. All receptors come from a female donor in good health, enrolled as a control in a pregnancy study.

The count of this clone is one. The chain uses TRBV28 and TRBJ1-4; no reliable D call. This CDR3 is built from 13 residues. Per the germline V gene, CDR1 is MDHEN and CDR2 is SYDVKM. The V and J ends lost 7 bases and 7 bases respectively, with 13 bases between them. CDR3 region: CASTKRRAEKLFF. DNA for the CDR3: TGTGCCAGCACCAAGAGGAGGGCTGAAAAACTGTTTTTT.

The chain carries TRBV27 and TRBJ1-3; no reliable D call. Between the trimmed V and J ends, which lost 5 bases and 2 bases, there was a span of 10 bases. The CDR3 covers 14 residues. CDR1 is MNHEY, CDR2 SMNVEV, per germline (reference sequence). The CDR3 sequence is CASSPSSAGNTIYF. The CDR3, as DNA: TGTGCCAGCAGTCCCTCCTCAGCTGGAAACACCATATATTTT.

V and J are TRBV15 and TRBJ1-6; the D gene is possibly TRBD1 (6 bases). Trimming left V 5 bases short and J 8 bases short, with 13 bases between. CDR3 length: 14 amino acids. CDR1 and CDR2 (germline): LNHNV, YYDKDF (reference sequence). CDR3 protein: CATSPMGAYSPLHF. The CDR3 DNA reads TGTGCCACCAGCCCGATGGGGGCTTATTCACCCCTCCACTTT.

The chain employs TRBV10-3 and TRBJ2-7; TRBD1 matches 11 bases. Germline CDR1 ENHRY, CDR2 SYGVKD. This CDR3 contains 14 residues. The CDR3 DNA is TGTGTAACTGAGCCGGGACAGGGGGTTTACGAGCAGTACTTC. Its protein is CVTEPGQGVYEQYF.

The rearrangement uses TRBV7-9 and TRBJ2-7; 7 nucleotides line up with TRBD1. Losses at the gene ends were 5 bases for V and 3 bases for J; bases not matched to a gene: 13. There are 16 residues in the CDR3. Germline values: CDR1 SEHNR, CDR2 FQNEAQ (reference sequence). Written as DNA, the CDR3 is TGTGCCAGCAGCCCCAGTCAAGGGGGCCAGGACTACGAGCAGTACTTC. Translating gives CASSPSQGGQDYEQYF.

This chain joins TRBV4-3 and TRBJ2-7; a weak D match, TRBD2 (5 bases). V was cut by 0 bases and J by 1 base, with 7 bases left in between. Germline V gene sequence: CDR1 LGHNA, CDR2 YSLEER. This CDR3 has 14 amino acids. CDR3 sequence: CASSQDSGSYEQYF. As DNA, the CDR3 is TGCGCCAGCAGCCAAGACAGCGGATCCTACGAGCAGTACTTC.

The CDR3 protein is CASSTGFGANQPQHF. The CDR3 DNA reads TGTGCCAGCAGCACAGGGTTTGGGGCAAATCAGCCCCAGCATTTT. The chain is built from TRBV7-2 and TRBJ1-5, with D possibly being TRBD1 (6 bases). Trimming stripped 5 bases from V and 4 bases from J, with 15 bases between. The CDR3 runs to 15 residues. The V gene's germline CDR1 is SGHTA and CDR2 FQGNSA.

This chain connects TRBV6-5 to TRBJ2-1; 8 bases fit TRBD2. J was trimmed by 1 base and V by 8 bases; bases with no gene match: 7. CDR1 is MNHEY, CDR2 SVGAGI, per germline. This CDR3 has 15 residues. The CDR3 DNA is TGTGCCAGCTGTATAGCGGGAATGTCCTACAATGAGCAGTTCTTC. Its translation: CASCIAGMSYNEQFF.

The V call is TRBV30, the J call TRBJ2-6, with TRBD1 matching 7 bases. The CDR3 is 13 amino acids. Per the germline V gene, CDR1 is GTSNPN and CDR2 is SVGIG (reference sequence). The V gene end was trimmed by 7 bases and the J gene end by 2 bases; junction bases not matched to a gene: 2. CDR3 in DNA: TGTGCCTACACAGGGGCTGGGGCCAACGTCCTGACTTTC. The encoded protein is CAYTGAGANVLTF.

The chain joins TRBV18 to TRBJ2-1; weak D call: TRBD2 (7 bases). This CDR3 has 13 amino acids. Per germline, CDR1 KGHSH and CDR2 LQKENI. The V and J ends lost 3 bases and 11 bases respectively, with 14 bases between them. The CDR3 region is CASSPGASGKQFF. The CDR3, as DNA: TGTGCCAGCTCACCGGGGGCCAGCGGGAAGCAGTTCTTC.

This clone was found a few times. The gene calls are TRBV6-4 and TRBJ2-2, with a tentative D call TRBD1 (5 bases). Germline CDR1 reads MRHNA; CDR2 reads SNTAGT. V lost 4 bases and J 0 bases, leaving 9 bases between the germline ends. The CDR3 spans 15 residues. CDR3 residues: CASSATVANTGELFF. The CDR3 coding sequence is TGTGCCAGCAGTGCGACAGTCGCGAACACCGGGGAGCTGTTTTTT.

Concerning this clone: At one of its ends the junction is not consistent with the germline gene, which may arise from a read error. The chain couples TRBV11-2 to TRBJ1-2; no clear D. This CDR3 comprises 13 residues. Germline CDR1 is SGHAT and CDR2 is FQNNGV. The CDR3 sequence: CASSPRPYYGYTF. For the CDR3, the DNA is TGTGCCAGCAGCCCCCGACCTTACTACGGCTACACCTTC.

The chain is built from TRBV5-1 and TRBJ2-3; 7 bases agree with TRBD2. This CDR3 comprises 16 residues. Germline CDR1 reads SGHRS; CDR2 reads YFSETQ. The J segment lost 1 base and the V segment lost 3 bases, leaving 8 bases of the junction unmatched. CDR3 sequence: CASSWDYSSGTDTQYF. As DNA, the CDR3 is TGCGCCAGCAGCTGGGACTACTCAAGTGGCACAGATACGCAGTATTTT.

Note on this clone: Relative to the germline gene, one junction end is altered; a read error may explain this. The rearrangement joins TRBV7-7 to TRBJ1-1, with 9 bases identical to TRBD1. CDR1 is SSHAT and CDR2 is FNYEAQ in the germline V gene (reference sequence). The CDR3 length is 14 residues. CDR3 in amino acids: CASSDRDRDTEAFF. The CDR3 bases are TGTGCTAGCAGCGACCGGGACAGGGACACTGAAGCTTTCTTT.

V usage is TRBV28 and J usage is TRBJ1-1; D not resolved. The germline V gene has CDR1 MDHEN and CDR2 SYDVKM. This CDR3 is 14 amino acids long. Trimming left V 2 bases short and J 5 bases short, with 12 bases between. CDR3 DNA sequence: TGTGCCAGCAGTTTAAGGACCCGCGGGACTGAAGCTTTCTTT. It specifies CASSLRTRGTEAFF.

This sequence joins TRBV10-3 and TRBJ2-1, with D perhaps matching TRBD2 (7 bases). CDR1 ENHRY and CDR2 SYGVKD come from the germline V gene. With 0 bases removed from V and 10 bases from J, the gap between germline ends came to 16 bases. The CDR3 spans 15 residues. The CDR3 is CAISESRGGPGEQFF. The CDR3 region has the DNA TGTGCCATCAGTGAGTCGAGGGGGGGCCCCGGGGAGCAGTTCTTC.

V gene TRBV15 combines with J gene TRBJ2-5; TRBD2 matches at 7 bases. Germline V gene data show CDR1 as LNHNV and CDR2 as YYDKDF (reference sequence). V lost 5 bases, J lost 5 bases, and 8 bases stayed unmatched. The CDR3 totals 14 residues. As DNA, the CDR3 is TGTGCCACCAGCTTGCCAACGGGAGGCGAGACCCAGTACTTC. This translates into CATSLPTGGETQYF.

The V call is TRBV7-6, the J call TRBJ2-7, with 8 bases fitting TRBD1. With V trimmed by 3 bases and J by 5 bases, 15 bases remained unmatched. Per germline, CDR1 SGHVS and CDR2 FNYEAQ. This CDR3 is built from 17 residues. In DNA, the CDR3 is TGTGCCAGCAGCTTCCCCCTCGGACAGGGAGATGTCCACGAGCAGTACTTC. This codes for CASSFPLGQGDVHEQYF. Looking up the rest from reference TRBV7-6 and TRBJ2-7 gives the full variable domain: GAGVSQSPRYKVTKRGQDVALRCDPISGHVSLYWYRQALGQGPEFLTYFNYEAQQDKSGLPNDRFSAERPEGSISTLTIQRTEQRDSAMYRCASSFPLGQGDVHEQYFGPGTRLTVT.

This rearrangement joins TRBV30 to TRBJ1-1; 7 bases align to TRBD1. Germline trimming cut 7 bases from V and 0 bases from J; bases unmatched to any gene: 11. Germline V gene lookup returns CDR1 GTSNPN and CDR2 SVGIG (reference sequence). This CDR3 spans 15 amino acids. The CDR3: CASRRGTVMNTEAFF. The CDR3 coding sequence is TGTGCCTCCCGTAGGGGGACAGTCATGAACACTGAAGCTTTCTTT.

Here the CDR3 DNA reads TGTGCCAGTAGTTTGGACAGAAATGAAAAACTGTTTTTT. Translation: CASSLDRNEKLFF. The chain has TRBV19 and TRBJ1-4; D might be TRBD1 (6 bases). Germline CDR1 is LNHDA and CDR2 is SQIVND (reference sequence). The germline V and J ends were trimmed by 5 bases and 5 bases, with 9 bases remaining between them. This CDR3 is built from 13 residues.

The J gene is TRBJ1-2, the V gene TRBV30, with 8 bases aligning to TRBD1. V gave up 3 bases and J gave up 0 bases; unmatched junction bases: 9. The CDR3 has 16 amino acids. In germline, CDR1 is GTSNPN, CDR2 SVGIG (reference sequence). The CDR3 DNA reads TGTGCCTGGAGCTCAGGACAGGGCAAGCCTAACTATGGCTACACCTTC. Protein product: CAWSSGQGKPNYGYTF. Variable domain in full (rest from reference TRBV30 and TRBJ1-2): SQTIHQWPATLVQPVGSPLSLECTVEGTSNPNLYWYRQAAGRGLQLLFYSVGIGQISSEVPQNLSASRPQDRQFILSSKKLLLSDSGFYLCAWSSGQGKPNYGYTFGSGTRLTVV.

The chain joins TRBV28 to TRBJ2-7; 11 positions agree with TRBD1. After removal of 3 bases from V and 5 bases from J, the junction contained 9 bases not matched to a gene. Germline CDR1 MDHEN, CDR2 SYDVKM. This CDR3 region has 16 residues. The CDR3 region is CASSFGTGTGGNEQYF. DNA of the CDR3: TGTGCCAGCAGTTTTGGCACCGGGACAGGGGGGAACGAGCAGTACTTC.

The V and J genes are TRBV5-1 and TRBJ2-3; 7 nucleotides line up with TRBD1. This CDR3 comprises 14 residues. J lost 2 bases, V lost 4 bases, and 4 bases had no gene match. Germline assignment: CDR1 SGHRS and CDR2 YFSETQ. Here the CDR3 reads CASSLDRYTDTQYF. The DNA for the CDR3 is TGCGCCAGCAGCCTGGACAGGTACACAGATACGCAGTATTTT.

This clone was detected only once. The rearrangement joins TRBV5-1 to TRBJ2-4; TRBD2 might be the D (6 bases). The CDR3 runs to 16 residues. Looked up from germline, CDR1 is SGHRS and CDR2 is YFSETQ. V was shortened by 0 bases and J by 7 bases, with 17 bases between the two germline ends. CDR3 bases: TGCGCCAGCAGCTTGGCCGGGGCTACTCGGGGGAACATTCAGTACTTC. Translated: CASSLAGATRGNIQYF.

The V call is TRBV15, the J call TRBJ2-7; 8 nucleotides line up with TRBD2. The trim removed 1 base at V and 1 base at J, leaving 21 bases unmatched. Germline V CDR1 and CDR2: LNHNV, YYDKDF (reference sequence). The CDR3 runs 21 residues. CDR3 sequence reads: CATSRGAFGSGVSPGSYEQYF. Here the CDR3 DNA reads TGTGCCACCAGCAGAGGGGCCTTTGGTAGCGGGGTTTCTCCGGGATCCTACGAGCAGTACTTC.

V usage is TRBV4-1 and J usage is TRBJ1-1; the D gene is possibly TRBD1 (5 bases). V was clipped by 4 bases and J by 0 bases, with 18 bases between them. This CDR3 has 17 amino acids. Germline lookup yields CDR1 MGHRA and CDR2 YSYEKL. The CDR3: CASSPPGLNGMNTEAFF. The CDR3 nucleotides read TGCGCCAGCAGCCCACCAGGGCTTAATGGGATGAACACTGAAGCTTTCTTT.